One sample yielded the 30 T cell receptor beta chains listed below, sequenced in a study of T cell responses to AZD1222 COVID-19 vaccine. Profiling relied on immunoSEQ multiplex PCR, and the TCRdb table lists in-frame clones only, not all of them. The profile covers 100,000 to 150,000 clones, with roughly 90% appearing a single time and 0.85% to 1.3% taken by the ten largest. The sequences come from peripheral blood, collected on day 0 of AZD1222 vaccination. The receptors derive from an adult in good health.

This clone was seen only once. In DNA, the CDR3 is TGTGCTAGTGGTTTGTTTTATCAGGCGGGGGCTGGAAACACCATATATTTT. Residues: CASGLFYQAGAGNTIYF. The chain employs TRBV12-5 and TRBJ1-3; perhaps TRBD1 as D (5 bases). Between the trimmed V and J ends, which lost 2 bases and 2 bases, there was a span of 16 bases. The germline gives CDR1 LGHNT, CDR2 FRNRAP. The length of the CDR3 is 17 residues.

The chain has TRBV10-1 and TRBJ2-5, with D maybe TRBD2 (5 bases). Per germline, CDR1 WNHNN and CDR2 SYGVQD (reference sequence). The ends were cut back, 3 bases at V and 7 bases at J, with 18 bases in the middle. The CDR3 sequence is 15 residues long. CDR3 protein: CASSEGGFKKRTQYF. DNA of the CDR3: TGCGCCAGCAGTGAAGGAGGCTTCAAGAAGAGGACCCAGTACTTC.

About this clone: The sample contains more than one DNA sequence encoding this CDR3. The chain couples TRBV9 to TRBJ1-1; perhaps TRBD1 as D (5 bases). This CDR3 comprises 13 residues. The germline V gene has CDR1 SGDLS and CDR2 YYNGEE. Deletions cut 2 bases from V and 3 bases from J, with 8 bases between. DNA of the CDR3: TGTGCCAGCAGCGTCGGAGGGGACACTGAAGCTTTCTTT. It is translated as CASSVGGDTEAFF.

This clone was seen once. The chain employs TRBV19 and TRBJ2-3, with TRBD1 as a possible D gene (5 bases). The V gene lost 8 bases and the J gene lost 3 bases, with 21 bases spanning the gap. Germline assignment: CDR1 LNHDA and CDR2 SQIVND (reference sequence). The CDR3 has 16 residues. The CDR3 coding sequence is TGTGCCAGTGGAAGTAGGGGAAGGGTAAGAACAGATACGCAGTATTTT. Translation: CASGSRGRVRTDTQYF.

CDR3 sequence (DNA): TGTGCCAGCAGCTCGAGACTGACTAGAAGGGGAGACGAGCAGTACTTC. The encoded protein is CASSSRLTRRGDEQYF. This chain links TRBV7-9 with TRBJ2-7, with D perhaps TRBD2 (6 bases). Trimming took 4 bases from V and 5 from J, leaving 21 bases between them. The germline V gene encodes CDR1 SEHNR and CDR2 FQNEAQ (reference sequence). The CDR3 extends over 16 amino acids.

This clone has just one count. The chain recombines TRBV5-1 with TRBJ2-7; TRBD1 might be the D (5 bases). Deletions cut 5 bases from V and 5 bases from J, with 20 bases between. The CDR3 has 15 amino acids. Germline V gene data show CDR1 as SGHRS and CDR2 as YFSETQ. CDR3 sequence reads: CASSPQARSSNEQYF. The CDR3 coding sequence is TGCGCCAGCAGTCCACAGGCCAGGTCCTCGAACGAGCAGTACTTC.

V gene TRBV6-1 combines with J gene TRBJ1-2, with unresolved D. Germline CDR1 MNHNS, CDR2 SASEGT. V was shortened by 2 bases and J by 0 bases, with 4 bases between the two germline ends. This CDR3 contains 13 residues. The chain's CDR3 is CASSEKANYGYTF. CDR3 coding DNA: TGTGCCAGCAGTGAAAAAGCTAACTATGGCTACACCTTC.

This clone has just one count. The rearrangement uses TRBV5-4 and TRBJ2-1, with TRBD2 matching over 10 bases. After removal of 4 bases from V and 1 base from J, the junction contained 5 bases not matched to a gene. CDR1 is SGHNT and CDR2 is YYREEE in the germline V gene (reference sequence). The CDR3 has 16 residues. CDR3 region: CASSRVAGGSYNEQFF. Written as DNA, the CDR3 is TGTGCCAGCAGCCGGGTAGCGGGAGGATCCTACAATGAGCAGTTCTTC.

The chain links TRBV5-1 to TRBJ2-5; weak D call: TRBD1 (5 bases). This CDR3 has 14 residues. V dropped 0 bases and J dropped 2 bases, with 8 bases sitting between them. The V gene's germline CDR1 is SGHRS and CDR2 YFSETQ. The CDR3 reads CASSLGGSQETQYF. Here the CDR3 DNA reads TGCGCCAGCAGCTTGGGGGGCAGTCAAGAGACCCAGTACTTC.

The chain employs TRBV19 and TRBJ1-1; D gene ambiguous. Germline CDR1 LNHDA, CDR2 SQIVND (reference sequence). The V and J ends lost 3 bases and 4 bases respectively, with 12 bases between them. This CDR3 spans 14 amino acids. The CDR3 DNA follows: TGTGCCAGTAGTATGGTGGGCTTTGGCACTGAAGCTTTCTTT. Protein product: CASSMVGFGTEAFF. Complete variable domain (other parts from reference TRBV19 and TRBJ1-1): DGGITQSPKYLFRKEGQNVTLSCEQNLNHDAMYWYRQDPGQGLRLIYYSQIVNDFQKGDIAEGYSVSREKKESFPLTVTSAQKNPTAFYLCASSMVGFGTEAFFGQGTRLTVV.

The genes are TRBV27 and TRBJ2-7; D not certain. CDR1 MNHEY and CDR2 SMNVEV come from the germline V gene (reference sequence). The ends were cut back, 3 bases at V and 7 bases at J, with 10 bases in the middle. This CDR3 has 12 amino acids. CDR3: CASSFLGGEQYF. Written as DNA, the CDR3 is TGTGCCAGCAGTTTTCTGGGTGGGGAGCAGTACTTC.

The V call is TRBV2, the J call TRBJ1-2; tentative D call: TRBD1 (5 bases). Germline values: CDR1 SNHLY, CDR2 FYNNEI. The CDR3 covers 13 residues. V was clipped by 6 bases and J by 2 bases, with 10 bases between them. This chain's CDR3 is CASRGDGNYGYTF. CDR3 coding DNA: TGTGCCAGCAGGGGGGACGGAAACTATGGCTACACCTTC.

As concerns this clone: Compared with germline, one end of the junction differs, possibly owing to a read error. The chain employs TRBV5-1 and TRBJ2-5; D uncertain. The CDR3 loop spans 13 amino acids. CDR1 and CDR2 (germline): SGHRS, YFSETQ. The CDR3 DNA is TGCGCCAGCAGCTTGCTCGTCCAACAGACCCAGTACTTC. It specifies CASSLLVQQTQYF.

The chain employs TRBV9 and TRBJ1-4; 8 bases match TRBD1. Germline V CDR1 and CDR2: SGDLS, YYNGEE. This CDR3 has 16 amino acids. The V gene end was trimmed by 4 bases and the J gene end by 6 bases; junction bases not matched to a gene: 11. The CDR3 DNA follows: TGTGCCAGCAGCCCGACACCCAGGGGGCATGATGAAAAACTGTTTTTT. The encoded protein is CASSPTPRGHDEKLFF.

The DNA of the CDR3 is TGTGCCAGCAGCCCCCGGGGGGGCTCTGGAAACACCATATATTTT. It specifies CASSPRGGSGNTIYF. The chain carries TRBV7-8 and TRBJ1-3; D possibly corresponds to TRBD1 (5 bases). CDR1 is SGHVS and CDR2 is FQNEAQ in the germline V gene. CDR3 length: 15 residues. V lost 5 bases to trimming and J lost 0 bases, with 11 bases between them.

The J gene is TRBJ2-3, the V gene TRBV6-1, with D unresolved. Trimming removed 2 bases from V and 1 base from J, with 4 bases in between. Germline V gene lookup returns CDR1 MNHNS and CDR2 SASEGT. The CDR3 runs to 13 residues. The CDR3 coding sequence is TGTGCCAGCAGTGAACCAGGCACAGATACGCAGTATTTT. Protein product: CASSEPGTDTQYF.

The chain recombines TRBV7-2 with TRBJ2-7; 7 bases are shared with TRBD2. Losses at the gene ends were 2 bases for V and 6 bases for J; bases not matched to a gene: 7. The CDR3 has 14 residues. Germline CDR1 SGHTA, CDR2 FQGNSA. CDR3 protein: CASSLWATSAEQYF. The CDR3 DNA is TGTGCCAGCAGCTTATGGGCCACTAGCGCCGAGCAGTACTTC. Supplemented by reference TRBV7-2 and TRBJ2-7, the full variable domain reads GAGVSQSPSNKVTEKGKDVELRCDPISGHTALYWYRQSLGQGLEFLIYFQGNSAPDKSGLPSDRFSAERTGGSVSTLTIQRTQQEDSAVYLCASSLWATSAEQYFGPGTRLTVT.

The chain employs TRBV5-4 and TRBJ2-7; D possibly matches TRBD1 or TRBD2 (6 bases each). The V gene's germline CDR1 is SGHNT and CDR2 YYREEE (reference sequence). With 1 base removed from V and 4 bases from J, the gap between germline ends came to 24 bases. This CDR3 is 18 amino acids long. The CDR3 sequence is CASSLTIMAGGVGYEQYF. The CDR3, as DNA: TGTGCCAGCAGCTTGACCATCATGGCCGGGGGCGTGGGGTACGAGCAGTACTTC.

V gene TRBV7-9 combines with J gene TRBJ1-2; maybe TRBD1 (6 bases). The germline gives CDR1 SEHNR, CDR2 FQNEAQ (reference sequence). The CDR3 runs 14 residues. The V end lost 5 bases, the J end lost 2 bases, and 12 bases lay between the germline ends. The CDR3 protein is CASSLKGQNYGYTF. CDR3 coding DNA: TGTGCCAGCAGCCTCAAAGGACAGAACTATGGCTACACCTTC.

This clone was seen a single time. CDR3 region: CASSLVSYNEQFF. In DNA form, the CDR3 reads TGTGCCAGCAGCCTCGTCTCCTACAATGAGCAGTTCTTC. The chain couples TRBV2 to TRBJ2-1; no reliable D call. This CDR3 is built from 13 residues. From germline, CDR1 is SNHLY and CDR2 FYNNEI. V was cut by 6 bases and J by 0 bases, with 6 bases left in between.

The chain carries TRBV15 and TRBJ1-5; D might be TRBD1 (6 bases). CDR3 length: 15 amino acids. Trimming pared 1 base from V and 1 base from J, leaving 8 bases between. The germline CDR1 and CDR2 sequences are LNHNV and YYDKDF (reference sequence). CDR3 in DNA: TGTGCCACCAGCAGAGGCAGGGGAAGCAATCAGCCCCAGCATTTT. Translation: CATSRGRGSNQPQHF.

The chain couples TRBV7-2 to TRBJ2-7, with D unclear. There are 13 residues in the CDR3. The V and J ends lost 0 bases and 2 bases respectively, with 5 bases between them. From germline, CDR1 is SGHTA and CDR2 FQGNSA. The CDR3 region has the DNA TGTGCCAGCAGCTTAGCGTCCCCCTACGAGCAGTACTTC. It is translated as CASSLASPYEQYF.

The gene calls are TRBV7-2 and TRBJ1-1; no definite D call. CDR1 and CDR2 from the germline V gene are SGHTA and FQGNSA. The CDR3 length is 15 residues. Trimming left V 3 bases short and J 5 bases short, with 16 bases between. The CDR3 sequence is CASSFPAIRWTEAFF. CDR3 DNA: TGTGCCAGCAGCTTCCCGGCCATAAGGTGGACTGAAGCTTTCTTT.

This chain uses TRBV28 with TRBJ1-1; D gene uncertain. CDR1 and CDR2 (germline): MDHEN, SYDVKM. The CDR3 loop spans 14 amino acids. The V gene lost 6 bases and the J gene lost 11 bases, with 22 bases spanning the gap. The CDR3, as DNA: TGTGCCAGCAGACCTATGGAAGGGTGGGTTGGGGCTTTCTTT. Translated: CASRPMEGWVGAFF.

V usage is TRBV18 and J usage is TRBJ1-1; D is undetermined. Germline V gives CDR1 KGHSH, CDR2 LQKENI. Trimming took 2 bases from V and 1 from J, leaving 5 bases between them. The CDR3 has 13 amino acids. CDR3 sequence: CASSPGRNTEAFF. The CDR3 DNA reads TGTGCCAGCTCACCAGGGAGGAACACTGAAGCTTTCTTT.

This chain uses TRBV7-9 with TRBJ1-5, with TRBD1 matching 9 bases. This CDR3 comprises 16 residues. With V trimmed by 5 bases and J by 6 bases, 11 bases remained unmatched. From germline, CDR1 is SEHNR and CDR2 FQNEAQ (reference sequence). The chain's CDR3 is CASSQAGTGSTQPQHF. CDR3 DNA sequence: TGTGCCAGCAGCCAAGCCGGGACAGGGAGTACTCAGCCCCAGCATTTT.

The chain couples TRBV11-3 to TRBJ1-2, with D tentatively TRBD1 (5 bases). Trimming took off 0 bases at V and 7 bases at J, with 12 bases between the two ends. The germline gives CDR1 SGHNT, CDR2 YENEEA. This CDR3 is built from 14 residues. The CDR3 nucleotides are TGTGCCAGCAGCTTAGATCTGTCAGGGTCTGGCTACACCTTC. This translates into CASSLDLSGSGYTF.

The V gene is TRBV18, the J gene TRBJ2-3; 7 bases are shared with TRBD2. The trim removed 4 bases at V and 7 bases at J, leaving 8 bases unmatched. The germline V gene encodes CDR1 KGHSH and CDR2 LQKENI. The CDR3 has 14 amino acids. The CDR3 nucleotides read TGTGCCAGCTCACGGTCTAGCGGAACGAATACGCAGTATTTT. The encoded protein is CASSRSSGTNTQYF.

This clone was recorded a few times. The V and J genes are TRBV5-1 and TRBJ2-7, with D uncertain. The CDR3 runs 13 residues. Germline V gene data show CDR1 as SGHRS and CDR2 as YFSETQ. V lost 5 bases to trimming and J lost 4 bases, with 13 bases between them. CDR3 nucleotides: TGCGCCAGCAGTAGCAGGCCGCTTTACGAGCAGTACTTC. It encodes CASSSRPLYEQYF. Drawing the rest from reference TRBV5-1 and TRBJ2-7, the complete variable domain is KAGVTQTPRYLIKTRGQQVTLSCSPISGHRSVSWYQQTPGQGLQFLFEYFSETQRNKGNFPGRFSGRQFSNSRSEMNVSTLELGDSALYLCASSSRPLYEQYFGPGTRLTVT.

This clone occurred once. This chain uses TRBV7-8 with TRBJ2-4, with D uncertain. Germline assignment: CDR1 SGHVS and CDR2 FQNEAQ. CDR3 length: 16 amino acids. V lost 5 bases, J lost 0 bases, and 14 bases lay in between. The CDR3 loop is CASSPLEVLAKNIQYF. The CDR3 DNA follows: TGTGCCAGCAGCCCCCTCGAAGTACTAGCCAAAAACATTCAGTACTTC. The full variable domain, completed using reference TRBV7-8 and TRBJ2-4, is GAGVSQSPRYKVAKRGQDVALRCDPISGHVSLFWYQQALGQGPEFLTYFQNEAQLDKSGLPSDRFFAERPEGSVSTLKIQRTQQEDSAVYLCASSPLEVLAKNIQYFGAGTRLSVL.